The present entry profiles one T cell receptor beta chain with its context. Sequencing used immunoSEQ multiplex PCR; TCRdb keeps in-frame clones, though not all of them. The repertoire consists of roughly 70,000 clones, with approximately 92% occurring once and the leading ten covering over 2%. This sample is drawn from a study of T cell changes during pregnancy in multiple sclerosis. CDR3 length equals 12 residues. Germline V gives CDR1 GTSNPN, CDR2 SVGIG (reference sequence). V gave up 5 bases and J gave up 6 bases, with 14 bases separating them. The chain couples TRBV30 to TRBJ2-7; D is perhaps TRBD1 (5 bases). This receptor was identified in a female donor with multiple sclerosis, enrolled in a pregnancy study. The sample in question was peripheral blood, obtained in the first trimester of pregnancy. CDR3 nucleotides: TGTGCCTGGTCCTACTCGCAGGGCGAGCAGTACTTC. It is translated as CAWSYSQGEQYF. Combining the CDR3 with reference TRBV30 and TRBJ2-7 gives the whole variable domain SQTIHQWPATLVQPVGSPLSLECTVEGTSNPNLYWYRQAAGRGLQLLFYSVGIGQISSEVPQNLSASRPQDRQFILSSKKLLLSDSGFYLCAWSYSQGEQYFGPGTRLTVT.